Below are 13 T cell receptor beta chains sequenced from a single sample in a study of patients and donors after allogeneic stem cell transplantation. TCRdb re-called the RT-PCR reads through MiXCR, storing one row per CDR3 protein. Of about 90,000 distinct CDR3 sequences listed, about 44% are singletons. The specimen sequenced was blood, either unsorted or a sorted T cell fraction (not recorded which). The receptors were gathered from a human donor who was either an allogeneic HSCT recipient or a stem cell or donor lymphocyte infusion donor (not recorded which). It is not recorded whose cells these are; they may come from a transplant donor.

This rearrangement joins TRBV3-1 to TRBJ2-1, with no clear D. The ends were cut back, 0 bases at V and 6 bases at J, with 9 bases in the middle. The CDR3 has 14 amino acids. Germline loops: CDR1 LGHDT, CDR2 YNNKEL (reference sequence). The CDR3 coding sequence is TGTGCCAGCAGCCAAGAGGCAACCTCCAATGAGCAGTTCTTC. Translated, it gives CASSQEATSNEQFF.

The J gene is TRBJ1-5, the V gene TRBV20-1, with TRBD1 as a possible D gene (5 bases). The CDR3 has 14 residues. V lost 6 bases and J lost 0, with 12 bases in between. Germline CDR1 is DFQATT and CDR2 is SNEGSKA (reference sequence). This chain's CDR3 is CSARAGLSNQPQHF. The CDR3 DNA reads TGCAGTGCCCGGGCGGGACTTAGCAATCAGCCCCAGCATTTT.

V gene TRBV7-3 combines with J gene TRBJ2-3, with D possibly called TRBD1 or TRBD2 (9 bases each). This CDR3 is 17 amino acids long. V was pared by 4 bases and J by 2 bases, with 19 bases between. CDR1 is SGHTA and CDR2 is FQGTGA in the germline V gene. CDR3 protein: CASSWGQGLASTDTQYF. The CDR3, as DNA: TGTGCCAGCAGCTGGGGACAGGGACTAGCCTCCACAGATACGCAGTATTTT.

The gene calls are TRBV12-3 or TRBV12-4 and TRBJ1-3; no reliable D call. The CDR3 contains 14 residues. V gave up 5 bases and J gave up 0 bases, with 8 bases separating them. In DNA form, the CDR3 reads TGTGCCAGCAGTAGAAAAAACTCTGGAAACACCATATATTTT. Protein: CASSRKNSGNTIYF.

Worth noting for this clonotype: Its ends do not fully match the called genes, so a read error is possible. The V gene is TRBV20-1, the J gene TRBJ2-2, with 7 bases aligning to TRBD2. This CDR3 comprises 14 residues. Germline V gene data show CDR1 as DFQATT and CDR2 as SNEGSKA (reference sequence). This chain's CDR3 is CSATGSGNAGELFF. The CDR3, as DNA: TGCAGTGCTACAGGGAGCGGGAACGCCGGGGAGCTGTTTTTT.

The V gene is TRBV19, the J gene TRBJ1-1, with 9 bases identical to TRBD1. Germline V gives CDR1 LNHDA, CDR2 SQIVND (reference sequence). This CDR3 comprises 14 residues. V trimming: 0 bases; J trimming: 8 bases; junction bases outside the gene matches: 4. For the CDR3, the DNA is TGTGCCAGTAGTATAGATAGGGGGACAGGGGAAGCTTTCTTT. Translated, it gives CASSIDRGTGEAFF. Full variable domain (missing parts from reference TRBV19 and TRBJ1-1): DGGITQSPKYLFRKEGQNVTLSCEQNLNHDAMYWYRQDPGQGLRLIYYSQIVNDFQKGDIAEGYSVSREKKESFPLTVTSAQKNPTAFYLCASSIDRGTGEAFFGQGTRLTVV.

The V gene is TRBV5-1, the J gene TRBJ1-3; 11 bases agree with TRBD1. The CDR3 runs to 17 residues. In germline, CDR1 is SGHRS, CDR2 YFSETQ. V dropped 3 bases and J dropped 1; count of bases not matched to a gene: 6. CDR3 sequence reads: CASSSGQGAYSGNTIYF. The CDR3 DNA follows: TGCGCCAGCAGCTCAGGACAGGGGGCGTATTCTGGAAACACCATATATTTT. Full variable domain (remainder filled in from reference TRBV5-1 and TRBJ1-3): KAGVTQTPRYLIKTRGQQVTLSCSPISGHRSVSWYQQTPGQGLQFLFEYFSETQRNKGNFPGRFSGRQFSNSRSEMNVSTLELGDSALYLCASSSGQGAYSGNTIYFGEGSWLTVV.

This chain joins TRBV7-2 and TRBJ1-5; TRBD1 is a possible D gene (5 bases). This CDR3 is 14 amino acids long. Germline CDR1 reads SGHTA; CDR2 reads FQGNSA. Trimming pared 1 base from V and 2 bases from J, leaving 6 bases between. The CDR3 reads CASSLGDGNQPQHF. The CDR3 DNA follows: TGTGCCAGCAGCTTAGGGGACGGCAATCAGCCCCAGCATTTT.

This clonotype was counted a few times. The J gene is TRBJ1-2, the V gene TRBV4-1; the D gene is possibly TRBD1 (6 bases). Germline CDR1 MGHRA, CDR2 YSYEKL. Deletions cut 1 base from V and 1 base from J, with 19 bases between. The CDR3 contains 18 residues. CDR3 DNA: TGCGCCAGCAGCCAAGTACCACCACGGGACACGAATAACTATGGCTACACCTTC. This translates into CASSQVPPRDTNNYGYTF.

This chain connects TRBV6-5 to TRBJ1-1; the D gene is possibly TRBD1 (5 bases). Germline lookup yields CDR1 MNHEY and CDR2 SVGAGI. Trimming took 5 bases from V and 1 from J, leaving 8 bases between them. The CDR3 has 13 residues. The DNA of the CDR3 is TGTGCCAGCAGTCGGGACGCGAACACTGAAGCTTTCTTT. Translated, it gives CASSRDANTEAFF.

J is TRBJ2-5 and V is TRBV6-5; 8 positions match TRBD1. V lost 2 bases to trimming and J lost 3 bases; unmatched junction nucleotides: 8. The germline CDR1 and CDR2 sequences are MNHEY and SVGAGI. This CDR3 has 16 residues. The CDR3 protein is CASSYIPGQEKETQYF. Written as DNA, the CDR3 is TGTGCCAGCAGTTACATCCCGGGACAGGAGAAAGAGACCCAGTACTTC.

This clonotype showed up just a few times. V is TRBV7-9 and J is TRBJ1-4, with D maybe TRBD1 (5 bases). Trimming cost V 5 bases and J 3 bases, with 13 bases left between them. The CDR3 has 15 residues. CDR1 SEHNR and CDR2 FQNEAQ come from the germline V gene (reference sequence). The CDR3 region is CASSREGAANEKLFF. CDR3 bases: TGTGCCAGCAGCCGAGAAGGGGCGGCTAATGAAAAACTGTTTTTT.

This clonotype was counted only a few times. V and J are TRBV28 and TRBJ1-6; a weak D match, TRBD1 (5 bases). Trimming pared 7 bases from V and 9 bases from J, leaving 10 bases between. This CDR3 is built from 12 residues. Germline V gives CDR1 MDHEN, CDR2 SYDVKM. The CDR3: CASNRGGSPLHF. As DNA, the CDR3 is TGTGCCAGCAACCGGGGGGGTTCACCCCTCCACTTT. The whole variable domain, filled in from reference TRBV28 and TRBJ1-6, reads DVKVTQSSRYLVKRTGEKVFLECVQDMDHENMFWYRQDPGLGLRLIYFSYDVKMKEKGDIPEGYSVSREKKERFSLILESASTNQTSMYLCASNRGGSPLHFGNGTRLTVT.